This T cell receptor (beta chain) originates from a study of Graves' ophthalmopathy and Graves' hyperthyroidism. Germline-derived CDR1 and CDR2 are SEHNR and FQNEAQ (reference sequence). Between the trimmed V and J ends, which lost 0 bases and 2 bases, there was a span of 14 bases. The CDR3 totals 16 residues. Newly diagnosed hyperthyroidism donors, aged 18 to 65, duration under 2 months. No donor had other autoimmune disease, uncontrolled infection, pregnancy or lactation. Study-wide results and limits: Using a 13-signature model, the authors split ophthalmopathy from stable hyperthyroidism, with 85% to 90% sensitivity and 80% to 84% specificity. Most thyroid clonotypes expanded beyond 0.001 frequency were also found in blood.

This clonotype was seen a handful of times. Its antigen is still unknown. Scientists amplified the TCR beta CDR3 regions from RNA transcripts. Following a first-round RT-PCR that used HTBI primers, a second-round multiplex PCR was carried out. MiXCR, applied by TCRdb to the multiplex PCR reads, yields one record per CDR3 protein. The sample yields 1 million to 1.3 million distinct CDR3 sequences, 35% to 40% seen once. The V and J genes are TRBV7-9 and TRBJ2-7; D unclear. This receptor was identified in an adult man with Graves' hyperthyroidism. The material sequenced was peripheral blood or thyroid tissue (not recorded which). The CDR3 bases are TGTGCCAGCAGCTTAGCGGGTAGGGCTCGCCCCTACGAGCAGTACTTC. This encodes CASSLAGRARPYEQYF. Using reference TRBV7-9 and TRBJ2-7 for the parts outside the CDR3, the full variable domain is DTGVSQNPRHKITKRGQNVTFRCDPISEHNRLYWYRQTLGQGPEFLTYFQNEAQLEKSRLLSDRFSAERPKGSFSTLEIQRTEQGDSAMYLCASSLAGRARPYEQYFGPGTRLTVT.